The text below deals with one TCR beta chain. The antigen is unknown. V was cut by 1 base and J by 3 bases, with 6 bases left in between. Germline lookup yields CDR1 SGHVS and CDR2 FNYEAQ. The CDR3 loop spans 13 amino acids. Profiled with immunoSEQ multiplex PCR; TCRdb holds only in-frame clones, not every one. The sample lists about 75,000 clones, approximately 90% seen once, with 10% in the top ten. The sample originates from a study of T cell responses to AZD1222 COVID-19 vaccine. Whole-study results and caveats: Nearly half of spike-specific TCRs reportedly target unmutated variant regions. Donors were largely white British and mainly female; clonal diversity was possibly underestimated. Recipients of two AZD1222 doses showed rising Spike-specific TCR breadth and depth.

The chain couples TRBV7-6 to TRBJ1-1; D is unresolved. Source: peripheral blood, taken 28 days after the second dose of the MenACWY control vaccine. The sequence came from an adult who received the MenACWY meningococcal vaccine as a control. The CDR3 nucleotides are TGTGCCAGCAGCTTAGGACTCCACACTGAAGCTTTCTTT. It translates to CASSLGLHTEAFF.